One T cell receptor (beta chain) is described in this entry. These data originate in a study of control samples from healthy donors and cancer patients. This CDR3 region has 17 residues. Germline V CDR1 and CDR2: MDHEN, SYDVKM. Unmatched junction bases numbered 13, after V lost 3 bases and J lost 6 bases. TCRdb's table, derived via immunoSEQ multiplex PCR, lists solely in-frame clones and lacks some. The repertoire consists of around 93,000 clones, with approximately 92% occurring once and the leading ten covering around 2.8%. This sequence originates from a human donor in good health. The donor label of this sample is uncertain. The source material was blood. The chain employs TRBV28 and TRBJ1-4, with 7 bases identical to TRBD1. The CDR3, as DNA: TGTGCCAGCAGTTTTGGGTTACAGGGGAGGAAGTATGAAAAACTGTTTTTT. It codes for CASSFGLQGRKYEKLFF.